The next 30 T cell receptor beta chains were all read from a single sample in a study of regulatory T cells in long-lasting Graves disease. This sample's time point: newly diagnosed GD, antithyroid drugs for less than 3 months. With RNA extracted from PBMCs as input, the TCR library was made. Researchers made TCR beta libraries by using iRepertoire HTBI primers and running Arm-PCR on CDR3 regions. TCRdb reprocessed the multiplex PCR reads via MiXCR and lists one record per CDR3 protein. The table has roughly 500,000 distinct CDR3 sequences, 14% seen once. These data are also associated with another study on T cells in Graves' hyperthyroidism and ophthalmopathy.

The sequencing used peripheral blood mononuclear cells (PBMCs), collected at new diagnosis, from a patient treated with antithyroid drugs. Receptors were obtained from a woman aged 50 to 60 with Graves disease.

This clonotype was seen only once. A read error is likely, as this CDR3 ends without the conserved phenylalanine or tryptophan. V is TRBV4-1 and J is TRBJ2-2; 9 bases map to TRBD1. This CDR3 contains 17 residues. Germline CDR1 MGHRA, CDR2 YSYEKL. J was trimmed by 0 bases and V by 0 bases; bases with no gene match: 2. The CDR3: CASSQDRDRANTGELFC. For the CDR3, the DNA is TGCGCCAGCAGCCAAGACCGGGACAGGGCGAACACCGGGGAGCTGTTTTGT.

As regards this clonotype: Just one base apart from a much larger clone, this may be a read error. This chain connects TRBV30 to TRBJ2-1; D unresolved. The germline V gene encodes CDR1 GTSNPN and CDR2 SVGIG (reference sequence). This CDR3 spans 12 amino acids. CDR3 protein: CAWRGGFNEQSF. As DNA, the CDR3 is TGTGCCTGGAGGGGTGGGTTCAATGAGCAGTCCTTC.

This clonotype was recorded many times. The chain links TRBV2 to TRBJ2-2; TRBD1 matches at 7 bases. The CDR3 length is 14 residues. The trim removed 2 bases at V and 5 bases at J, leaving 2 bases unmatched. Germline V gives CDR1 SNHLY, CDR2 FYNNEI. CDR3 bases: TGTGCCAGCAGTGAAAGACAGGGAACCGGGGAGCTGTTTTTT. It specifies CASSERQGTGELFF.

Remarks on this clonotype: One base away lies a much larger clone, so this may be a sequencing read error. The chain has TRBV30 and TRBJ1-1; weak D call: TRBD1 (5 bases). Germline V gene lookup returns CDR1 GTSNPN and CDR2 SVGIG (reference sequence). The CDR3 length is 15 residues. V was cut by 0 bases and J by 4 bases, with 15 bases left in between. The DNA for the CDR3 is TGTGCCTGGAGTGTACCGGGTTGGGGGGTCACTGAAGCTTTCTTT. It specifies CAWSVPGWGVTEAFF.

This clonotype was seen repeatedly, ten times or more. The V call is TRBV28, the J call TRBJ1-5; 7 positions agree with TRBD1. This CDR3 spans 15 amino acids. The V gene's germline CDR1 is MDHEN and CDR2 SYDVKM. V was pared by 3 bases and J by 8 bases, with 10 bases of the junction left unmatched. CDR3 protein: CASSFTRDSRKPQHF. Written as DNA, the CDR3 is TGTGCCAGCAGTTTTACCCGGGACAGCCGGAAGCCCCAGCATTTT.

The table lists this clonotype with many counts. This chain uses TRBV6-9 with TRBJ2-7; 9 bases agree with TRBD2. The junction had 5 bases not matched to a gene; V was cut back by 3 bases and J by 5 bases. The CDR3 is made up of 14 amino acids. Per the germline V gene, CDR1 is MNHGY and CDR2 is SVAAGI. The CDR3 loop is CASSYGGRGNEQYF. The CDR3 DNA follows: TGTGCCAGCAGTTACGGCGGGAGGGGCAACGAGCAGTACTTC.

This clonotype occurred many times. The V gene is TRBV28, the J gene TRBJ2-1, with TRBD2 identical over 7 bases. The ends lost 6 bases at V and 7 bases at J; junction bases unmatched: 18. Per germline, CDR1 MDHEN and CDR2 SYDVKM. This CDR3 region has 17 residues. Here the CDR3 DNA reads TGTGCCAGCAGGAATTTGGGGGGGTCCCCTTCGGCTAATGAGCAGTTCTTC. It yields the protein CASRNLGGSPSANEQFF.

This clonotype occurred a few times. The rearrangement uses TRBV20-1 and TRBJ2-7; 7 bases map to TRBD2. This CDR3 is 19 amino acids long. Germline loops: CDR1 DFQATT, CDR2 SNEGSKA (reference sequence). The J segment lost 6 bases and the V segment lost 4 bases, leaving 27 bases of the junction unmatched. CDR3 protein: CSATRKLARTRWGSREQYF. As DNA, the CDR3 is TGCAGTGCTACTAGAAAACTAGCGAGAACCAGATGGGGATCTCGCGAGCAGTACTTC.

This sequence joins TRBV3-1 and TRBJ1-6; no reliable D call. Germline lookup yields CDR1 LGHDT and CDR2 YNNKEL (reference sequence). The CDR3 length is 16 residues. Trimming stripped 3 bases from V and 0 bases from J, with 9 bases between. CDR3 in DNA: TGTGCCAGCAGCCATCGTCAGTACTCCTATAATTCACCCCTCCACTTT. Its protein product is CASSHRQYSYNSPLHF.

This clonotype occurred a few times. A much larger clone lies a single base off, so this may be a read error. The chain uses TRBV5-1 and TRBJ1-6; D gene uncertain. This CDR3 contains 13 residues. The V gene lost 0 bases and the J gene lost 3 bases, with 1 base spanning the gap. Germline V gives CDR1 SGHRS, CDR2 YFSETQ. Here the CDR3 reads CASSLDYNSPLHF. The CDR3 bases are TGCGCCAGCAGCTTGGACTATAATTCACCCCTCCACTTT.

The table lists this clonotype with many counts. The chain employs TRBV20-1 and TRBJ2-5, with D possibly matching TRBD1 (5 bases). The V end lost 1 base, the J end lost 2 bases, and 5 bases lay between the germline ends. Germline-derived CDR1 and CDR2 are DFQATT and SNEGSKA (reference sequence). The CDR3 sequence is 12 residues long. The CDR3 DNA reads as TGCAGTGCTAGAGGACAGCAAGAGACCCAGTACTTC. It translates to CSARGQQETQYF.

The V gene is TRBV12-3 or TRBV12-4, the J gene TRBJ1-5; no firm D call. The CDR3 loop spans 13 amino acids. Between the trimmed V and J ends, which lost 2 bases and 5 bases, there was a span of 7 bases. DNA of the CDR3: TGTGCCAGCAGTTTACAGTGGGATCAGCCCCAGCATTTT. Its protein product is CASSLQWDQPQHF.

CDR3 DNA sequence: TGTGCCAGCAGCTTAACAACAGGGGGCTATAGTGAGCAGTTCTTC. It yields the protein CASSLTTGGYSEQFF. The rearrangement uses TRBV11-3 and TRBJ2-1; 9 bases fit TRBD1. Germline V gene lookup returns CDR1 SGHNT and CDR2 YENEEA. J gave up 9 bases and V 2 bases, and 8 bases lay outside the gene matches. The CDR3 runs 15 residues.

This clonotype was seen at least ten times. The rearrangement joins TRBV28 to TRBJ1-2, with 7 bases identical to TRBD1. From germline, CDR1 is MDHEN and CDR2 SYDVKM. Trimming took 5 bases from V and 4 from J; bases not matched to a gene: 10. The CDR3 extends over 15 amino acids. The DNA for the CDR3 is TGTGCCAGCAGTACACCGACAGGGACGGGCTATGGCTACACCTTC. Translating it yields CASSTPTGTGYGYTF.

This clonotype was recorded a few times. The rearrangement uses TRBV14 and TRBJ2-7; 14 bases are shared with TRBD2. The CDR3 loop spans 17 amino acids. V was clipped by 3 bases and J by 3 bases; unmatched bases: 7. The germline CDR1 and CDR2 sequences are SGHDN and FVKESK. CDR3 bases: TGTGCCAGCAGCCAGGGACTAGCGGGAGAGTGGGACTACGAGCAGTACTTC. Encoded protein: CASSQGLAGEWDYEQYF. The entire variable domain, with the rest obtained from reference TRBV14 and TRBJ2-7, is as follows: EAGVTQFPSHSVIEKGQTVTLRCDPISGHDNLYWYRRVMGKEIKFLLHFVKESKQDESGMPNNRFLAERTGGTYSTLKVQPAELEDSGVYFCASSQGLAGEWDYEQYFGPGTRLTVT.

The sample holds many counts of this clonotype. The chain recombines TRBV28 with TRBJ2-7; TRBD2 aligns across 9 bases. Germline CDR1 is MDHEN and CDR2 is SYDVKM. The V segment lost 3 bases and the J segment 3 bases; nucleotides outside the gene matches: 12. The CDR3 covers 17 residues. CDR3 in amino acids: CASSFPAGGGGYYEQYF. The CDR3 DNA sequence: TGTGCCAGCAGTTTCCCAGCGGGAGGAGGGGGGTACTACGAGCAGTACTTC.

This clonotype appeared a few times. The V and J genes are TRBV5-4 and TRBJ2-1, with D possibly being TRBD1 (5 bases). Trimming pared 1 base from V and 1 base from J, leaving 9 bases between. The length of the CDR3 is 15 residues. Germline values: CDR1 SGHNT, CDR2 YYREEE (reference sequence). This chain's CDR3 is CASSLIGDSYNEQFF. The CDR3 region has the DNA TGTGCCAGCAGCTTGATAGGGGATTCCTACAATGAGCAGTTCTTC.

This clonotype has at least ten counts. The chain recombines TRBV28 with TRBJ2-7, with D unclear. The ends were cut back, 9 bases at V and 0 bases at J, with 12 bases in the middle. This CDR3 spans 13 amino acids. Per the germline V gene, CDR1 is MDHEN and CDR2 is SYDVKM. CDR3 sequence reads: CASGTAPSYEQYF. In DNA, the CDR3 is TGTGCCAGTGGTACAGCCCCCTCCTACGAGCAGTACTTC.

This clonotype was detected a few times. The chain has TRBV3-1 and TRBJ2-3, with no clear D. V was clipped by 1 base and J by 14 bases, with 13 bases between them. CDR3 length equals 12 residues. Germline V gene lookup returns CDR1 LGHDT and CDR2 YNNKEL (reference sequence). DNA of the CDR3: TGTGCCAGCAGCCAAGTCTGGAACCGCCTGTATTTT. Amino acid sequence: CASSQVWNRLYF.

The V gene is TRBV15, the J gene TRBJ1-4; D is possibly TRBD1 (5 bases). V was cut by 1 base and J by 8 bases, with 14 bases left in between. Germline CDR1 LNHNV, CDR2 YYDKDF (reference sequence). The CDR3 consists of 15 residues. In DNA, the CDR3 is TGTGCCACCAGCAGAGGACAGAGCATGGAGGAAAAACTGTTTTTT. Amino acid sequence: CATSRGQSMEEKLFF. Looking up the rest from reference TRBV15 and TRBJ1-4 gives the full variable domain: DAMVIQNPRYQVTQFGKPVTLSCSQTLNHNVMYWYQQKSSQAPKLLFHYYDKDFNNEADTPDNFQSRRPNTSFCFLDIRSPGLGDTAMYLCATSRGQSMEEKLFFGSGTQLSVL.

At least ten counts were recorded for this clonotype. The chain uses TRBV6-2 or TRBV6-3 and TRBJ2-5; 15 bases line up with TRBD2. This CDR3 is built from 19 residues. CDR1 and CDR2 (germline): MNHEY, SVGEGT. Trimming took 5 bases from V and 4 from J; bases not matched to a gene: 14. The DNA of the CDR3 is TGTGCCAGCAGTCCGAGGACTAGCGGGAGGGCGAAGTTGATAGAGACCCAGTACTTC. Translation gives CASSPRTSGRAKLIETQYF.

This clonotype was seen a handful of times. The chain uses TRBV6-9 and TRBJ2-7; the match to TRBD1 covers 7 bases. CDR1 MNHGY and CDR2 SVAAGI come from the germline V gene. Unmatched junction bases numbered 10, after V lost 3 bases and J lost 2 bases. The CDR3 loop spans 16 amino acids. CDR3 bases: TGTGCCAGCAGTTACGAAGGGCAGGGGGTCCCCTACGAGCAGTACTTC. It encodes CASSYEGQGVPYEQYF.

This clonotype was counted only a few times. As the CDR3 is not closed by the conserved phenylalanine or tryptophan, this likely results from a read error. V usage is TRBV5-1 and J usage is TRBJ2-2; 10 positions match TRBD2. The junction had 6 bases not matched to a gene; V was cut back by 8 bases and J by 5 bases. Per germline, CDR1 SGHRS and CDR2 YFSETQ. The CDR3 loop spans 14 amino acids. Here the CDR3 DNA reads TGCGCCAGTTTTCCGGGACTAGCGACCGGGGAGCTGTTTCTT. Protein: CASFPGLATGELFL.

This clonotype was observed at least ten times. The CDR3 DNA is TGTGCCAGCAGTTTCGGAGACTACACCACAGATACGCAGTATTTT. Protein: CASSFGDYTTDTQYF. The rearrangement joins TRBV12-3 or TRBV12-4 to TRBJ2-3, with D possibly matching TRBD2 (5 bases). The CDR3 extends over 15 amino acids. Between the trimmed V and J ends, which lost 3 bases and 2 bases, there was a span of 12 bases.

In its sample, this clonotype was seen a few times. The V call is TRBV12-3 or TRBV12-4, the J call TRBJ2-7; D may correspond to TRBD1 or TRBD2 (5 bases each). Trimming left V 3 bases short and J 5 bases short, with 11 bases between. This CDR3 is built from 13 residues. The CDR3 DNA is TGTGCCAGCAGTTTGGGGGAGATCAACGAGCAGTACTTC. Translation gives CASSLGEINEQYF.

The genes are TRBV7-6 and TRBJ2-3; TRBD2 agrees at 9 bases. This CDR3 contains 17 residues. Germline V gene data show CDR1 as SGHVS and CDR2 as FNYEAQ. The junction had 5 bases not matched to a gene; V was cut back by 1 base and J by 0 bases. In DNA, the CDR3 is TGTGCCAGCAGCTTAGTGGCGGGAGGGCCTAGCACAGATACGCAGTATTTT. Protein sequence: CASSLVAGGPSTDTQYF.

This clonotype was detected ten times or more. The gene calls are TRBV10-3 and TRBJ2-2, with 10 bases aligning to TRBD2. J lost 6 bases, V lost 1 base, and 2 bases had no gene match. The CDR3 sequence is 15 residues long. Germline lookup yields CDR1 ENHRY and CDR2 SYGVKD. CDR3 amino acids: CAISEWLAGAGELFF. The CDR3 DNA reads TGTGCCATCAGTGAGTGGCTAGCGGGGGCCGGGGAGCTGTTTTTT.

This clonotype came up a few times. A read error is possible here, since a much larger clone lies one base away. The rearrangement uses TRBV11-3 and TRBJ1-1; 7 positions agree with TRBD1. V lost 5 bases and J lost 4; bases outside the gene matches: 4. The CDR3 has 13 amino acids. Germline-derived CDR1 and CDR2 are SGHNT and YENEEA. The CDR3 DNA follows: TGTGCCAGCAGCACTCACAGGGGCACTGAAGCTTTCTTT. Translation: CASSTHRGTEAFF. The full variable domain, in which reference TRBV11-3 and TRBJ1-1 provide the parts outside the CDR3, is EAGVVQSPRYKIIEKKQPVAFWCNPISGHNTLYWYLQNLGQGPELLIRYENEEAVDDSQLPKDRFSAERLKGVDSTLKIQPAELGDSAVYLCASSTHRGTEAFFGQGTRLTVV.

This clonotype was observed at least ten times. This rearrangement joins TRBV28 to TRBJ2-1; TRBD1 might be the D (6 bases). Trimming left V 11 bases short and J 3 bases short, with 14 bases between. The CDR3 contains 13 residues. In germline, CDR1 is MDHEN, CDR2 SYDVKM. The CDR3 sequence: CALGGRLYNEQFF. The CDR3, as DNA: TGTGCCCTAGGGGGACGGCTCTACAATGAGCAGTTCTTC.

This rearrangement joins TRBV28 to TRBJ2-7, with 9 bases fitting TRBD1. Trimming removed 6 bases from V and 3 bases from J; junction bases left unmatched: 12. This CDR3 region has 16 residues. Germline V gene data show CDR1 as MDHEN and CDR2 as SYDVKM. CDR3 loop: CASSPLGTGQGYEQYF. The CDR3 nucleotides are TGTGCCAGCAGCCCCCTAGGAACGGGACAGGGCTACGAGCAGTACTTC.